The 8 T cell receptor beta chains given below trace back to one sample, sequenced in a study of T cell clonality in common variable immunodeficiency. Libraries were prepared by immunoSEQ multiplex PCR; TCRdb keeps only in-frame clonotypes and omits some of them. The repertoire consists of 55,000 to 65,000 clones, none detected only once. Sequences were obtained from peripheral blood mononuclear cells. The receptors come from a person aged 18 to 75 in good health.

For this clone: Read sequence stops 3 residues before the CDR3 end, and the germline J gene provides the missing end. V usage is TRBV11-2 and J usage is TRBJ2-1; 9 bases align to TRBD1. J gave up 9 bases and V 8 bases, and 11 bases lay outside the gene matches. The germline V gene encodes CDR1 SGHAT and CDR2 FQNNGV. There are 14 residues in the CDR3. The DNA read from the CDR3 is TGTGCCAGCCGCCCGGGACAGGGAATCGGTGAG. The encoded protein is CASRPGQGIGE. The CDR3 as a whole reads CASRPGQGIGEQFF. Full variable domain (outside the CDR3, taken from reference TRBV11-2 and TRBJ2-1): EAGVAQSPRYKIIEKRQSVAFWCNPISGHATLYWYQQILGQGPKLLIQFQNNGVVDDSQLPKDRFSAERLKGVDSTLKIQPAKLEDSAVYLCASRPGQGIGEQFFGPGTRLTVL.

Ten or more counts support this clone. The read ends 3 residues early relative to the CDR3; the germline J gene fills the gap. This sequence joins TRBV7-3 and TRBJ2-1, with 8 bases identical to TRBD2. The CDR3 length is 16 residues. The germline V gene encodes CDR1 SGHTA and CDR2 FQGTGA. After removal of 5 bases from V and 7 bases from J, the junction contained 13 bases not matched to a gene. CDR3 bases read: TGTGCCAGCAGCCCCGTAAGCGGGAGAAGTTGGAATGAG. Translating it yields CASSPVSGRSWNE. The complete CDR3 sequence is CASSPVSGRSWNEQFF.

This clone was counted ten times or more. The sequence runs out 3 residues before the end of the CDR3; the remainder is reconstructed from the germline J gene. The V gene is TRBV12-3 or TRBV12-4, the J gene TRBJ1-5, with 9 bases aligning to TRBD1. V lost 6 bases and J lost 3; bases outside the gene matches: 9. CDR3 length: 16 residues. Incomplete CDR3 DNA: TGTGCCAGCAGCCTTCGGACAGGGGACATCAATCAGCCC. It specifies CASSLRTGDINQP. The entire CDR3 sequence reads CASSLRTGDINQPQHF.

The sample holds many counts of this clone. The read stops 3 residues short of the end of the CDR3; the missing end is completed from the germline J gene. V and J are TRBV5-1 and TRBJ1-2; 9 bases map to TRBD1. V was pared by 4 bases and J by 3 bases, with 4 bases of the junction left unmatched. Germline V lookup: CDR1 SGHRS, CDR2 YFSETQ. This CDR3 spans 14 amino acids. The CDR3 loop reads CASSLNRGHYGYTF. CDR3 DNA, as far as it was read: TGCGCCAGCAGCCTCAACAGGGGGCACTATGGC.

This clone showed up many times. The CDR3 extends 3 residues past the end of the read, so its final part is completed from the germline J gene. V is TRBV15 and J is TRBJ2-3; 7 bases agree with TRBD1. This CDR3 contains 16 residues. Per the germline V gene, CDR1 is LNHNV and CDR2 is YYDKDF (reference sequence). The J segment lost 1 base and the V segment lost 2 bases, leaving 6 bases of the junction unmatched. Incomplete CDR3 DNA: TGTGCCACCAGCAGAAGACAGGGACCGCGCACAGATACG. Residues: CATSRRQGPRTDT. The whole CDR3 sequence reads CATSRRQGPRTDTQYF.

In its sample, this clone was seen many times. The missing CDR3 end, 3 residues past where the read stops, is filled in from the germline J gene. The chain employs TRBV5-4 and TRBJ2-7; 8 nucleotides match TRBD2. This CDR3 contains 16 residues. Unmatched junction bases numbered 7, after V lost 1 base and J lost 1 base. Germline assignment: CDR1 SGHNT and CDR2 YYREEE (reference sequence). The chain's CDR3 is CASSLRAGEGSYEQYF. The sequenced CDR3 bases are TGTGCCAGCAGCTTGAGAGCGGGAGAGGGATCCTACGAG.

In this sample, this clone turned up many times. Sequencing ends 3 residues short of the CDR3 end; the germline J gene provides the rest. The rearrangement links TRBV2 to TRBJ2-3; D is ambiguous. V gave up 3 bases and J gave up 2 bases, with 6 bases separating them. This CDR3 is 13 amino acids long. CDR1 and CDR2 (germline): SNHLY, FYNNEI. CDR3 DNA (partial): TGTGCCAGCAGTGAGTTAGTCACAGATACG. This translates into CASSELVTDT. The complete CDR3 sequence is CASSELVTDTQYF.

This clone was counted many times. This chain's CDR3 is CASSQQGIYGYTF. Incomplete CDR3 DNA: TGTGCCAGCAGTCAACAGGGGATCTATGGC. V gene TRBV6-2 or TRBV6-3 combines with J gene TRBJ1-2; 7 bases align to TRBD1. The read comes to an end 3 residues before the CDR3 does, leaving the germline J gene to fill in the end. Trimming took 5 bases from V and 4 from J; bases not matched to a gene: 4. CDR1 and CDR2 from the germline V gene are MNHEY and SVGEGT. CDR3 size: 13 residues.